This TCR beta chain originates from a study of blood T cell repertoires in COVID-19. Study in general: Collection of acute and convalescent COVID-19 samples took place in the United States, Italy and Spain. In each case, the material was cDNA or gDNA derived from T cells, B-cell-depleted T cells, or PBMCs.

Per the original methods: The authors estimated nucleated cell counts from reference gene primer amplification. Profiled with immunoSEQ multiplex PCR; TCRdb holds only in-frame clones, not every one. Clone size and V and J calls were adopted from that table, with D and trimming inferred from the DNA. This table holds around 250,000 clones, 80% to 90% found once. CDR1 and CDR2 (germline): ENHRY, SYGVKD. V lost 10 bases, J lost 9 bases, and 22 bases lay in between. This CDR3 is built from 14 residues. The sequenced material came from peripheral blood. This chain joins TRBV10-3 and TRBJ2-1, with D possibly matching TRBD1 (6 bases). The clonotype comes from a man aged 60 to 75 with acute or convalescent COVID-19. CDR3: CATGRDNPRGEQFF. The CDR3 nucleotides are TGTGCCACCGGCCGGGACAATCCCCGAGGTGAGCAGTTCTTC.